This T cell receptor (beta chain) comes out of a study of shared clonotypes between healthy human individuals. The germline V gene encodes CDR1 SGHTA and CDR2 FQGNSA. With 7 bases removed from V and 2 bases from J, the gap between germline ends came to 12 bases. The CDR3 runs to 14 residues. Study-wide points: Sharing across four donors was seen in around 5% of naive CD4 clonotypes.

An even split of each subset's genomic DNA across several immunoSEQ plates was performed. TCRdb keeps only in-frame clones here, not all; method: immunoSEQ multiplex PCR. Of a few million clones in the sample, more than 80% are singletons; the top ten hold around 0.14%. To note about this clone: No antigen is known for it.

This receptor was obtained from a young man in good health. Sequencing was done on a sample of naive CD4+ T cells sorted from blood. Subset denoted: CD45RA+ positively selected. This chain connects TRBV7-2 to TRBJ2-1, with D maybe TRBD1 (6 bases). The CDR3 region has the DNA TGTGCCAGCAATCCGGGACAACCCTACAATGAGCAGTTCTTC. It specifies CASNPGQPYNEQFF.